This T cell receptor (beta chain) appears in the sequencing data of a study of cytomegalovirus exposure and HLA in healthy donors. Study conclusions and caveats: Highest at DRB1 and lowest at HLA-C, TCR association rates differed among HLA loci in a later analysis. Per a later analysis, 18,000 or so TCR beta sequences showed association with HLA alleles at 0.05 false discovery rate.

Concerning this clone itself: Its matching antigen is unknown.

Vbeta (60) and Jbeta (13) primers were used in the PCR. Clones were read by immunoSEQ multiplex PCR, and TCRdb kept only the in-frame ones, dropping some. This table holds 180,000 or so clones. Germline V gene sequence: CDR1 SEHNR, CDR2 FQNEAQ (reference sequence). V lost 8 bases to trimming and J lost 6 bases, with 19 bases between them. The CDR3 has 14 residues. The sequencing input was PBMCs. This TCR was sampled from a boy aged 10-17 years in good health and CMV-seronegative. The chain joins TRBV7-9 to TRBJ1-2; D uncertain. For the CDR3, the DNA is TGTGCCAGCCAAGGAGGCGTGGGCGGAGATGGCTACACCTTC. Translating it yields CASQGGVGGDGYTF.